This entry concerns a single TCR beta chain. Its cognate antigen is unknown. The data derive from a study of OX40 agonist ivuxolimab in advanced cancers. At the level of the study: Patients received the agonistic anti-OX40 (CD134) antibody ivuxolimab.

Study-level findings and limits: Doses of 0.1 to 3.0 mg/kg were accompanied by clonal expansion of CD4+ and CD8+ blood T cells by week 6.

Libraries were prepared by immunoSEQ multiplex PCR; TCRdb keeps only in-frame clonotypes and omits some of them. Here the sample spans about 21,000 clones, approximately 87% being singletons. This clonotype originated in an adult with an advanced solid tumor such as melanoma, head and neck, liver or kidney cancer. The sample consisted of CD4+ or CD8+ T cells sorted from blood, taken in a trial of the OX40 agonist ivuxolimab.

CDR3 region: CASSLVELYNEQFF. The DNA for the CDR3 is TGTGCCAGCAGCTTGGTTGAGTTGTACAATGAGCAGTTCTTC. The rearrangement links TRBV5-5 to TRBJ2-1, with D hard to call. The germline V gene has CDR1 SGHKS and CDR2 YYEKEE (reference sequence). V dropped 0 bases and J dropped 4 bases, with 8 bases sitting between them. The CDR3 is 14 amino acids.